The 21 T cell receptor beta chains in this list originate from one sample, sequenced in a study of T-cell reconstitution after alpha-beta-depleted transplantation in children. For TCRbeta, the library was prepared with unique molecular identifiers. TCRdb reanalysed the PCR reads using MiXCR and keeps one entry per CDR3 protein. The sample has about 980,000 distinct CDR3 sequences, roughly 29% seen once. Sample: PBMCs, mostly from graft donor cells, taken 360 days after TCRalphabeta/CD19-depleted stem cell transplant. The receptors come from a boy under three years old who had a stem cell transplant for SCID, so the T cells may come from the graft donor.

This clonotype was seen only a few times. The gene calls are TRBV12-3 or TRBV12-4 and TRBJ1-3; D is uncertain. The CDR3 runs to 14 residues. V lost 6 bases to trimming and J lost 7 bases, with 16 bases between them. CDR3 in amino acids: CASSRSPGSNTIYF. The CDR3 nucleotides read TGTGCCAGCAGCCGATCTCCAGGATCCAACACCATATATTTT.

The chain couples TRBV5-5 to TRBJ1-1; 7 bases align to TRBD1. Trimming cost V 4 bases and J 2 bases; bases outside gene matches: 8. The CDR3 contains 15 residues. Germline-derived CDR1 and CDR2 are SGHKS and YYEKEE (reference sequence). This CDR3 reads CASSIRDSLNTEAFF. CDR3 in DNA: TGTGCCAGCAGCATCCGGGACAGCCTAAACACTGAAGCTTTCTTT.

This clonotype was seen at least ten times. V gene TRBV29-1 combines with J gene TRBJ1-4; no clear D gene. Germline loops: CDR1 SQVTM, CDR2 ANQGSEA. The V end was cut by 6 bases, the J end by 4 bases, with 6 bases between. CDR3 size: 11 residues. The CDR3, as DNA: TGCAGCGTATTGGTTAATGAAAAACTGTTTTTT. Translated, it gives CSVLVNEKLFF.

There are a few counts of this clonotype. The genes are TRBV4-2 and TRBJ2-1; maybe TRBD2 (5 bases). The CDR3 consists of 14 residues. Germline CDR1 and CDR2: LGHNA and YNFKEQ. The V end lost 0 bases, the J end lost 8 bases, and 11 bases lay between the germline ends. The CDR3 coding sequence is TGTGCCAGCAGCCAAGACCTAGCCGGCTATGAGCAGTTCTTC. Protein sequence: CASSQDLAGYEQFF.

The CDR3 loop is CATSSWDRGTHEQYF. In nucleotides, the CDR3 is TGTGCCACCAGCAGTTGGGACAGGGGGACCCACGAGCAGTACTTC. The chain uses TRBV15 and TRBJ2-7, with 11 bases identical to TRBD1. V was pared by 3 bases and J by 5 bases, with 6 bases of the junction left unmatched. This CDR3 comprises 15 residues. The germline V gene has CDR1 LNHNV and CDR2 YYDKDF (reference sequence).

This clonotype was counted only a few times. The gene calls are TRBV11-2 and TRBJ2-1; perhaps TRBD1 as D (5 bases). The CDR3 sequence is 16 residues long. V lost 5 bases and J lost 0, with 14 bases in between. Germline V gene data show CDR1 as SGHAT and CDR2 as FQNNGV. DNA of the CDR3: TGTGCCAGCAGCCCGAGACAGTCCAGCTCCTACAATGAGCAGTTCTTC. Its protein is CASSPRQSSSYNEQFF.

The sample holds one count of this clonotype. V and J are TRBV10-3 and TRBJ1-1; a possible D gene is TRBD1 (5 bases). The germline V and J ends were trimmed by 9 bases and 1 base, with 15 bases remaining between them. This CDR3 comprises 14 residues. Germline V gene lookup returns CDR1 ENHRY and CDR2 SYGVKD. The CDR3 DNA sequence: TGTGCCATAATTCCGGGACCCCCGAACACTGAAGCTTTCTTT. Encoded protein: CAIIPGPPNTEAFF.

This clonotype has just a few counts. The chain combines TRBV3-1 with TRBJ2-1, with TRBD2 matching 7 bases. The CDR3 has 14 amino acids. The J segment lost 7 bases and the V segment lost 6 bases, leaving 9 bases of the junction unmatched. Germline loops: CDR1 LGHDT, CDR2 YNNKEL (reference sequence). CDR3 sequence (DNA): TGTGCCAGCAGTCCCCGGGGGGTTAGTAATGAGCAGTTCTTC. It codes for CASSPRGVSNEQFF.

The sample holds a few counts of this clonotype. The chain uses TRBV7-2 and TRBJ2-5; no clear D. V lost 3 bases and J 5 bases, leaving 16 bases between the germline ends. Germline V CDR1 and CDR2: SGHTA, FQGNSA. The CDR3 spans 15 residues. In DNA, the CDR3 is TGTGCCAGCAGCTTGAACGGGCTGGGCTGGGAGACCCAGTACTTC. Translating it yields CASSLNGLGWETQYF.

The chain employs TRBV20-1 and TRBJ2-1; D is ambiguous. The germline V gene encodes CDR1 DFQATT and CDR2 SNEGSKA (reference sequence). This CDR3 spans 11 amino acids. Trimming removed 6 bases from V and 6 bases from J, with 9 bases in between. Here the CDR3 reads CSARSGNEQFF. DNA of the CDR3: TGCAGTGCCCGGAGTGGCAATGAGCAGTTCTTC.

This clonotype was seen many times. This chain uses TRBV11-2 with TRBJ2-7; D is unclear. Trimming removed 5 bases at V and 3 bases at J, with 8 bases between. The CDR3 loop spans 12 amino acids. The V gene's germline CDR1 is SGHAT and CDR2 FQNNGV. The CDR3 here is CASSRPFYEQYF. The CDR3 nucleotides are TGTGCCAGCAGCCGTCCGTTCTACGAGCAGTACTTC.

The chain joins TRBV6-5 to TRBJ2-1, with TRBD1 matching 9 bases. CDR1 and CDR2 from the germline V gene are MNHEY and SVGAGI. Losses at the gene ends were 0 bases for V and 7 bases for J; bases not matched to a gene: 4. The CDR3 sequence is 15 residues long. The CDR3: CASSYSAGTGNEQFF. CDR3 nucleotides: TGTGCCAGCAGTTACTCGGCCGGGACAGGGAATGAGCAGTTCTTC.

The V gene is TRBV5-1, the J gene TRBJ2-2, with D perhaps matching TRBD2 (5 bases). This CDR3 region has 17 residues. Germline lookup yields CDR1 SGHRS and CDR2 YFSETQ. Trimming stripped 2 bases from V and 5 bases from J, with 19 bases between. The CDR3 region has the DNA TGCGCCAGCAGCTTTATGGGTCTGCCGAGAGGGACCGGGGAGCTGTTTTTT. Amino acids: CASSFMGLPRGTGELFF.

CDR3 DNA: TGTGCCAGCAGTGTTGGACAGGCGAACACCGGGGAGCTGTTTTTT. This encodes CASSVGQANTGELFF. This chain joins TRBV12-3 or TRBV12-4 and TRBJ2-2; 7 nucleotides match TRBD1. V was pared by 5 bases and J by 0 bases, with 3 bases of the junction left unmatched. The CDR3 has 15 amino acids.

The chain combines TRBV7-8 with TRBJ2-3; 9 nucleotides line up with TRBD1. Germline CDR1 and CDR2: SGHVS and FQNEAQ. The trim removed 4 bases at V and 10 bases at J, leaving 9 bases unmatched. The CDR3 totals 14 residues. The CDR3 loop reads CASSSLGQGRAQYF. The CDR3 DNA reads TGTGCCAGCAGCTCACTGGGACAGGGTAGAGCGCAGTATTTT.

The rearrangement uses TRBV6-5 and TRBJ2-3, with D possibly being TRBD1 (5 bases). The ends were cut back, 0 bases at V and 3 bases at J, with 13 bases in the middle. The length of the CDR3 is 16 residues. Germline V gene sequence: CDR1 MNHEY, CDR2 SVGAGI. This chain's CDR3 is CASSYSTVYSTDTQYF. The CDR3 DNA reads TGTGCCAGCAGTTACTCGACAGTTTATTCAACAGATACGCAGTATTTT.

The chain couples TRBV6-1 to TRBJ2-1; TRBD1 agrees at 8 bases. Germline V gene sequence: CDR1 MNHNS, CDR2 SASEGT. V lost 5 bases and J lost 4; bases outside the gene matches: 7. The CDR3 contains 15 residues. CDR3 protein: CASSHWTGSYNEQFF. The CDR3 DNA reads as TGTGCCAGCAGTCATTGGACAGGGTCTTACAATGAGCAGTTCTTC.

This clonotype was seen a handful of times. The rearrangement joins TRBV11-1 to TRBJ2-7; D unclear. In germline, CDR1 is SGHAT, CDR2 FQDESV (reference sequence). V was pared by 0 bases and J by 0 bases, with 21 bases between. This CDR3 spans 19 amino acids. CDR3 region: CASSLATFDARPSSYEQYF. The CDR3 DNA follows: TGTGCCAGCAGCTTAGCGACTTTTGACGCTCGTCCGAGCTCCTACGAGCAGTACTTC.

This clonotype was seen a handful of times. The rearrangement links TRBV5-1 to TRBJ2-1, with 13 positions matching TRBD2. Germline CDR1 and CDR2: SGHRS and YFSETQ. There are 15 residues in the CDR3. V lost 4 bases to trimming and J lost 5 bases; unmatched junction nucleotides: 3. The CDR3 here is CASSRGLAGDNEQFF. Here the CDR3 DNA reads TGCGCCAGCAGCCGCGGACTAGCGGGGGACAATGAGCAGTTCTTC.

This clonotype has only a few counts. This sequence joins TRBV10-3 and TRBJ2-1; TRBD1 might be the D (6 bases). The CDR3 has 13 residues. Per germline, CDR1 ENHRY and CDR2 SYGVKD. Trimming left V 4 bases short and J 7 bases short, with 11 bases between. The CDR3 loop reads CAISVTGSNEQFF. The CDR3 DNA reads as TGTGCCATCAGTGTAACAGGGTCTAATGAGCAGTTCTTC.

The CDR3 region has the DNA TGTGCCAGCAGCTTAGACTTAGCAGGGAAGTCGGGGGTAACTCACAATGAGCAGTTCTTC. This translates into CASSLDLAGKSGVTHNEQFF. The V and J genes are TRBV7-7 and TRBJ2-1, with D maybe TRBD2 (6 bases). Germline values: CDR1 SSHAT, CDR2 FNYEAQ (reference sequence). The CDR3 runs 20 residues. Between the trimmed V and J ends, which lost 1 base and 5 bases, there was a span of 27 bases.